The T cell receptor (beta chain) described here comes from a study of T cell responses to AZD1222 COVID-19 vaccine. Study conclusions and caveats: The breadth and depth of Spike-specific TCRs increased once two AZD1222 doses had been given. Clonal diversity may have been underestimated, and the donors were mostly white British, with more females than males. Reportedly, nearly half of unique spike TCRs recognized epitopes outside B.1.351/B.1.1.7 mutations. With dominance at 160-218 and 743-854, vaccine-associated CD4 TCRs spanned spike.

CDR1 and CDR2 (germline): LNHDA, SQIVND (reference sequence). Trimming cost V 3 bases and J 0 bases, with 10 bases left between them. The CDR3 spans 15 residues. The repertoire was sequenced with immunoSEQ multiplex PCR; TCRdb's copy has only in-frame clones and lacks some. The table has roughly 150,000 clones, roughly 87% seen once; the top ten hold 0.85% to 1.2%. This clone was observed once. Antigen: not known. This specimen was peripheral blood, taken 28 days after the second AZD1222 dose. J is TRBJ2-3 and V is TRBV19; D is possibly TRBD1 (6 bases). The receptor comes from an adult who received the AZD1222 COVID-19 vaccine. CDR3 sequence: CASSIRTASTDTQYF. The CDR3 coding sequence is TGTGCCAGTAGTATTAGGACAGCCAGCACAGATACGCAGTATTTT.